This T cell receptor (beta chain) was retrieved from a study of read filtering for tumor transcriptome and immune sequencing. The germline V gene encodes CDR1 SGHAT and CDR2 FQNNGV. The CDR3 contains 13 residues. V lost 5 bases and J lost 2, with 7 bases in between. The library was built from approximately 400 ng RNA with molecular barcoded adaptors for alpha/delta and beta/gamma chains. Each CDR3 protein gets one entry after TCRdb re-called the reads with MiXCR. The table has some 120,000 distinct CDR3 sequences, under 15% seen once. Points on this clonotype: A much larger clone lies one base from this, so it may be a read error.

The receptor was derived from a donor at least 40 years old with multiple myeloma. The sequencing sample was made of a population of CD138-negative cells sorted from bone marrow. The rearrangement links TRBV11-2 to TRBJ1-5; D gene uncertain. This CDR3 reads CASSAGGNQPQHF. DNA for the CDR3: TGTGCCAGCAGCGCGGGCGGCAATCAGCCCCAGCATTTT.